This T cell receptor beta chain derives from a study of shared clonotypes between healthy human individuals. Looking at the study overall: CD4 naive and CD4 memory each took three plates per donor, while CD8 naive took two and CD8 memory one.

The CDR3 contains 12 residues. Trimming shortened V by 1 base and J by 4 bases, and 5 bases separated the two germline ends. The germline gives CDR1 SGHAT, CDR2 FQNNGV. With respect to this clone: A much larger clone lies a single base off, so this may be a read error. This specimen includes other DNA sequences encoding the same CDR3.

The method was immunoSEQ multiplex PCR; TCRdb's version includes in-frame clones alone and lacks a portion of them. The data contain about 2.2 million clones, roughly 91% of them singletons. Naive CD8 cells were CD45RO-negative, positively selected for CCR7, excluding terminally differentiated effector memory CD45RA+ cells. The sequence came from a man in his late teens or twenties in good health. Some clones in this sample may be carry-over from other donors' samples. What was sequenced was naive CD8+ T cells from PBMCs. The genes are TRBV11-2 and TRBJ2-7; D call uncertain. The CDR3 DNA reads as TGTGCCAGCAGCTTAGGGGCGTACGAGCAGTACTTC. This encodes CASSLGAYEQYF. Full variable domain (remainder filled in from reference TRBV11-2 and TRBJ2-7): EAGVAQSPRYKIIEKRQSVAFWCNPISGHATLYWYQQILGQGPKLLIQFQNNGVVDDSQLPKDRFSAERLKGVDSTLKIQPAKLEDSAVYLCASSLGAYEQYFGPGTRLTVT.